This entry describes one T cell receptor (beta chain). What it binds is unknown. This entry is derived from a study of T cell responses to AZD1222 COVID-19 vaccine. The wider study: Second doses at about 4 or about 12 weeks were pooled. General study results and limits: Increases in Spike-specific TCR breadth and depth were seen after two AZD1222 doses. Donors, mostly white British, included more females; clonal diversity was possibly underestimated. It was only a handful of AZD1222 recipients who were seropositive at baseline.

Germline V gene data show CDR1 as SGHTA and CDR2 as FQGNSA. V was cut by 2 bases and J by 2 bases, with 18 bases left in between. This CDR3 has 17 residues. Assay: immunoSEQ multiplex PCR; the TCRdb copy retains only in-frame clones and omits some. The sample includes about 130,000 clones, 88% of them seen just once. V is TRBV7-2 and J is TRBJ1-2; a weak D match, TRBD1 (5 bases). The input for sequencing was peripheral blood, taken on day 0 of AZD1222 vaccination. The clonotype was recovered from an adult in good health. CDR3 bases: TGTGCCAGCAGCTTACGACACCGCAGCGGGGCAAACTATGGCTACACCTTC. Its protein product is CASSLRHRSGANYGYTF. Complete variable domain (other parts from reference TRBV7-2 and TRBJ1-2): GAGVSQSPSNKVTEKGKDVELRCDPISGHTALYWYRQSLGQGLEFLIYFQGNSAPDKSGLPSDRFSAERTGGSVSTLTIQRTQQEDSAVYLCASSLRHRSGANYGYTFGSGTRLTVV.